This T cell receptor beta chain came from a study of shared clonotypes between healthy human individuals. Study details: The study drew on a couple of women and a few men aged 18 to 49 as donors.

The naive CD8 fraction comprised CD45RO-negative cells positively selected for CCR7 and excluded terminally differentiated effector memory CD45RA+ cells. An even split of each subset's genomic DNA across several immunoSEQ plates was performed. Only in-frame clones appear in the TCRdb table, and some are missing; sequencing was by immunoSEQ multiplex PCR. The data contain around 1.9 million clones, approximately 94% of them singletons. The germline V gene encodes CDR1 SEHNR and CDR2 FQNEAQ (reference sequence). The V segment lost 5 bases and the J segment 6 bases; nucleotides outside the gene matches: 4. The length of the CDR3 is 14 residues. This clone has a single count.

The receptor's source is a man younger than 35 in good health. Some clones in this sample may be carry-over from other donors' samples. The sequencing sample was made of naive CD8+ T cells from PBMCs. The chain joins TRBV7-9 to TRBJ1-5; TRBD1 matches 10 bases. The CDR3 is CASSRDRGPQPQHF. CDR3 sequence (DNA): TGTGCCAGCAGCCGAGACAGGGGGCCTCAGCCCCAGCATTTT.